This T cell receptor beta chain is drawn from a study of cytomegalovirus exposure and HLA in healthy donors. The PCR employed 60 Vbeta primers together with 13 Jbeta primers. Generated by immunoSEQ multiplex PCR, the TCRdb table keeps only in-frame clones and is missing some. The repertoire holds roughly 170,000 clones, with around 84% as singletons. The germline gives CDR1 SGHNT, CDR2 YYREEE (reference sequence). The CDR3 sequence is 16 residues long. V was pared by 4 bases and J by 6 bases, with 9 bases of the junction left unmatched. The chain combines TRBV5-4 with TRBJ2-1; 11 bases match TRBD2. Material for sequencing was PBMCs. The sequence was collected from a girl under 10 years old in good health and CMV-seropositive. The CDR3: CASSPTSGSAINEQFF. CDR3 nucleotides: TGTGCCAGCAGCCCAACTAGCGGGAGTGCAATCAATGAGCAGTTCTTC. Full variable domain (remainder filled in from reference TRBV5-4 and TRBJ2-1): ETGVTQSPTHLIKTRGQQVTLRCSSQSGHNTVSWYQQALGQGPQFIFQYYREEENGRGNFPPRFSGLQFPNYSSELNVNALELDDSALYLCASSPTSGSAINEQFFGPGTRLTVL.